The clone carrying this TCR beta chain was detected a few times. This sample stems from a study of T-cell memory formation after mild COVID-19. Trimming removed 5 bases from V and 5 bases from J; junction bases left unmatched: 12. Per the germline V gene, CDR1 is MNHEY and CDR2 is SVGEGT. This CDR3 spans 16 amino acids. TCRdb recomputed calls from the 5' RACE reads with MiXCR, one row per CDR3 protein. Of approximately 350,000 distinct CDR3 sequences listed, approximately 12% are singletons. This clonotype was obtained from a man aged 18 to 30 who had mild COVID-19 (a few samples of this study predate the infection). Cell type and time point are not known. The specimen sequenced was PBMCs or a T cell subset sorted from them (not recorded which). The chain uses TRBV6-2 or TRBV6-3 and TRBJ2-3; 8 bases agree with TRBD2. CDR3 in DNA: TGTGCCAGCAGTAGCTGGAGCGGGGGAGGAATAGATACGCAGTATTTT. Residues: CASSSWSGGGIDTQYF.